A single sample gave rise to the 27 T cell receptor beta chains below, sequenced in a study of cytomegalovirus exposure and HLA in healthy donors. PCR amplification relied on 60 Vbeta primers (plus 13 Jbeta primers). The table came from immunoSEQ multiplex PCR; TCRdb's copy has only in-frame clones and leaves some out. The sample carries 99,000 or so clones, approximately 80% recorded once. Input material: PBMCs. Source of these receptors: a woman between 40 and 55 years old in good health and CMV-seronegative.

The rearrangement links TRBV5-1 to TRBJ1-1; the match to TRBD1 covers 7 bases. Losses at the gene ends were 0 bases for V and 2 bases for J; bases not matched to a gene: 4. Germline V gene lookup returns CDR1 SGHRS and CDR2 YFSETQ. The CDR3 runs 15 residues. CDR3 nucleotide sequence: TGCGCCAGCAGCTTGGGTGACAGGGCTAACACTGAAGCTTTCTTT. Protein product: CASSLGDRANTEAFF.

The V call is TRBV28, the J call TRBJ1-2; 10 bases align to TRBD1. The CDR3 is made up of 16 amino acids. Germline CDR1 MDHEN, CDR2 SYDVKM. J was trimmed by 7 bases and V by 8 bases; bases with no gene match: 16. The CDR3 region is CASVAGQGGSRGGYTF. The DNA of the CDR3 is TGTGCCAGCGTAGCAGGACAGGGGGGCTCTCGCGGTGGCTACACCTTC.

Only one count was recorded for this clone. J is TRBJ2-7 and V is TRBV7-6; D is possibly TRBD1 (6 bases). Trimming cost V 5 bases and J 3 bases, with 11 bases left between them. CDR3 length: 13 amino acids. Germline CDR1 is SGHVS and CDR2 is FNYEAQ. This CDR3 is CASSPPGHYEQYF. The CDR3 DNA reads TGTGCCAGCAGCCCTCCGGGACACTACGAGCAGTACTTC. The variable domain in full, completed from reference TRBV7-6 and TRBJ2-7, reads GAGVSQSPRYKVTKRGQDVALRCDPISGHVSLYWYRQALGQGPEFLTYFNYEAQQDKSGLPNDRFSAERPEGSISTLTIQRTEQRDSAMYRCASSPPGHYEQYFGPGTRLTVT.

This chain uses TRBV21-1 with TRBJ2-1; TRBD1 is the table's D call and was not checked against the DNA. TRBV21-1 is classified as a pseudogene. CDR3 length: 19 amino acids. The CDR3 region is CASSKFGRGKARHNNEQFF. CDR3 in DNA: TGTGCCAGCAGCAAATTTGGCAGGGGGAAGGCCCGACACAACAATGAGCAGTTCTTC.

The V and J genes are TRBV14 and TRBJ1-6; TRBD1 matches 10 bases. Germline lookup yields CDR1 SGHDN and CDR2 FVKESK. The CDR3 totals 15 residues. Trimming at V came to 2 bases and at J to 10 bases, leaving 5 bases not matched to a gene. CDR3 amino acids: CASSQHRDRGSPLHF. DNA of the CDR3: TGTGCCAGCAGCCAACACCGGGACAGGGGCTCACCCCTCCACTTT.

The chain combines TRBV9 with TRBJ1-3; 7 bases fit TRBD1. The V segment lost 3 bases and the J segment 1 base; nucleotides outside the gene matches: 7. The CDR3 sequence is 16 residues long. Germline V CDR1 and CDR2: SGDLS, YYNGEE. CDR3 sequence (DNA): TGTGCCAGCAGCGCCCCTTGGGGACAGTCTGGAAACACCATATATTTT. Translated: CASSAPWGQSGNTIYF.

The chain combines TRBV6-5 with TRBJ2-7, with 9 bases fitting TRBD1. There are 16 residues in the CDR3. Germline CDR1 reads MNHEY; CDR2 reads SVGAGI. Trimming at V came to 6 bases and at J to 2 bases, leaving 11 bases not matched to a gene. The CDR3, as DNA: TGTGCCAGCAGCTACGCTTCGACAGGGGGACCCTACGAGCAGTACTTC. Translation gives CASSYASTGGPYEQYF.

This clone was detected only a few times. The chain employs TRBV28 and TRBJ1-2, with D unclear. The CDR3 runs 12 residues. Germline CDR1 and CDR2: MDHEN and SYDVKM. The V end was cut by 6 bases, the J end by 8 bases, with 13 bases between. CDR3 loop: CASSLTIEGYTF. The DNA for the CDR3 is TGTGCCAGCAGCCTTACCATAGAAGGCTACACCTTC.

The J gene is TRBJ1-1, the V gene TRBV7-9, with a weak D call TRBD1 (5 bases). The CDR3 has 13 amino acids. V lost 5 bases and J lost 1, with 8 bases in between. CDR1 is SEHNR and CDR2 is FQNEAQ in the germline V gene (reference sequence). The CDR3, as DNA: TGTGCCAGCAGCACCAGGGAGAACACTGAAGCTTTCTTT. This codes for CASSTRENTEAFF.

The chain couples TRBV28 to TRBJ1-5, with 7 positions matching TRBD1. This CDR3 is built from 13 residues. The V and J ends lost 6 bases and 5 bases, in that order; junction bases with no gene match: 4. Germline V gives CDR1 MDHEN, CDR2 SYDVKM. The CDR3 bases are TGTGCCAGCAGACAGGGGACATATCAGCCCCAGCATTTT. Its translation is CASRQGTYQPQHF.

The genes are TRBV7-9 and TRBJ2-1, with D perhaps TRBD1 (6 bases). The CDR3 totals 14 residues. CDR1 and CDR2 (germline): SEHNR, FQNEAQ (reference sequence). The V end lost 2 bases, the J end lost 7 bases, and 12 bases lay between the germline ends. The CDR3 region has the DNA TGTGCCAGCAGCTTATCCACAGGGAAGAATGAGCAGTTCTTC. Protein product: CASSLSTGKNEQFF.

This rearrangement joins TRBV2 to TRBJ1-2; TRBD1 agrees at 7 bases. Germline V CDR1 and CDR2: SNHLY, FYNNEI. The CDR3 runs to 16 residues. After removal of 5 bases from V and 4 bases from J, the junction contained 13 bases not matched to a gene. CDR3 protein: CASSPTRQGGGYGYTF. DNA of the CDR3: TGTGCCAGCAGTCCGACCCGACAGGGAGGCGGCTATGGCTACACCTTC.

The chain recombines TRBV7-9 with TRBJ1-2; the D is unclear. Germline CDR1 SEHNR, CDR2 FQNEAQ (reference sequence). This CDR3 has 11 amino acids. Between the trimmed V and J ends, which lost 4 bases and 4 bases, there was a span of 4 bases. CDR3 residues: CASSSSYGYTF. CDR3 sequence (DNA): TGTGCCAGCAGCTCGAGCTATGGCTACACCTTC.

The chain joins TRBV4-1 to TRBJ2-3; weak D call: TRBD2 (6 bases). Germline lookup yields CDR1 MGHRA and CDR2 YSYEKL. V lost 0 bases and J 2 bases, leaving 15 bases between the germline ends. This CDR3 region has 17 residues. CDR3 amino acids: CASSQELAGLLTDTQYF. The CDR3 DNA is TGCGCCAGCAGCCAAGAGCTTGCGGGATTACTCACAGATACGCAGTATTTT.

This clone has more than one count but fewer than ten. The J gene is TRBJ1-3, the V gene TRBV30; TRBD1 matches 8 bases. V gave up 2 bases and J gave up 2 bases; unmatched junction bases: 2. Germline lookup yields CDR1 GTSNPN and CDR2 SVGIG (reference sequence). The CDR3 extends over 14 amino acids. The CDR3 spells CAWSWDRTGNTIYF. CDR3 sequence (DNA): TGTGCCTGGAGTTGGGACAGGACTGGAAACACCATATATTTT.

This clone has just one count. This CDR3 is CASSSREAPGANVLTF. The CDR3 DNA is TGTGCCAGCAGCTCACGGGAGGCCCCTGGGGCCAACGTCCTGACTTTC. The chain links TRBV7-2 to TRBJ2-6; 7 nucleotides match TRBD2. V lost 4 bases, J lost 2 bases, and 5 bases stayed unmatched. The germline V gene encodes CDR1 SGHTA and CDR2 FQGNSA. The CDR3 covers 16 residues.

The V gene is TRBV5-1, the J gene TRBJ2-3, with D maybe TRBD1 (6 bases). With 1 base removed from V and 7 bases from J, the gap between germline ends came to 13 bases. The CDR3 runs 14 residues. Per the germline V gene, CDR1 is SGHRS and CDR2 is YFSETQ. CDR3 region: CASSLTVDRNTQYF. The CDR3 region has the DNA TGCGCCAGCAGCTTGACTGTGGACAGAAATACGCAGTATTTT.

This chain uses TRBV7-2 with TRBJ1-3; D is ambiguous. Germline loops: CDR1 SGHTA, CDR2 FQGNSA. The CDR3 spans 14 residues. V shed 5 bases and J shed 4 bases, with 12 bases lying between them. The CDR3 coding sequence is TGTGCCAGCAGCATCCGGGGAGACGGAAACACCATATATTTT. Translating it yields CASSIRGDGNTIYF.

A word on this clone: Its ends do not fully match the called genes, so a read error is possible. The chain carries TRBV6-6 and TRBJ2-1; the D gene is possibly TRBD2 (5 bases). Germline CDR1 MNHNY, CDR2 SVGAGI (reference sequence). This CDR3 comprises 13 residues. The CDR3 nucleotides are TGTGCCAGCACCCCTTTCACGGGGAATGAGCAGCTCTTC. This codes for CASTPFTGNEQLF.

This chain links TRBV28 with TRBJ2-3; the match to TRBD1 covers 7 bases. Germline V gene sequence: CDR1 MDHEN, CDR2 SYDVKM. The CDR3 contains 14 residues. The J segment lost 3 bases and the V segment lost 2 bases, leaving 2 bases of the junction unmatched. The chain's CDR3 is CASSLRGLTDTQYF. The CDR3 nucleotides read TGTGCCAGCAGTTTAAGGGGGCTGACAGATACGCAGTATTTT.

The chain couples TRBV7-9 to TRBJ1-1, with 8 bases lining up with TRBD1. Per germline, CDR1 SEHNR and CDR2 FQNEAQ (reference sequence). CDR3 length equals 16 residues. V trimming: 5 bases; J trimming: 1 base; junction bases outside the gene matches: 9. CDR3 coding DNA: TGTGCCAGCAGCCGCTTACCTGGACAGGGGAACACTGAAGCTTTCTTT. It codes for CASSRLPGQGNTEAFF. The entire variable domain, with the rest obtained from reference TRBV7-9 and TRBJ1-1, is as follows: DTGVSQNPRHKITKRGQNVTFRCDPISEHNRLYWYRQTLGQGPEFLTYFQNEAQLEKSRLLSDRFSAERPKGSFSTLEIQRTEQGDSAMYLCASSRLPGQGNTEAFFGQGTRLTVV.

The gene calls are TRBV6-1 and TRBJ2-7; no definite D call. The germline V and J ends were trimmed by 4 bases and 0 bases, with 10 bases remaining between them. Germline V gene lookup returns CDR1 MNHNS and CDR2 SASEGT. The CDR3 has 14 residues. The CDR3 DNA is TGTGCCAGCAGTGCTGGCTCGGGCTCCTACGAGCAGTACTTC. Protein sequence: CASSAGSGSYEQYF.

The V call is TRBV19, the J call TRBJ2-7, with D tentatively TRBD2 (6 bases). The CDR3 consists of 14 residues. V was pared by 1 base and J by 5 bases, with 12 bases between. The germline gives CDR1 LNHDA, CDR2 SQIVND (reference sequence). Here the CDR3 DNA reads TGTGCCAGTAGTATAGCTGCGGGGCCCCACGAGCAGTACTTC. This gives the protein CASSIAAGPHEQYF.

The chain has TRBV6-1 and TRBJ2-7; 7 nucleotides agree with TRBD1. The CDR3 is 14 amino acids. Germline CDR1 MNHNS, CDR2 SASEGT. V gave up 7 bases and J gave up 3 bases; unmatched junction bases: 9. The CDR3: CASIRGSGNYEQYF. The DNA for the CDR3 is TGTGCCAGCATCAGGGGGAGTGGAAACTACGAGCAGTACTTC.

The CDR3 protein is CASSFVDSTDTQYF. The CDR3 region has the DNA TGTGCCAGCAGTTTTGTAGATAGCACAGATACGCAGTATTTT. The V call is TRBV28, the J call TRBJ2-3; no firm D call. The CDR3 is 14 residues long. The V end was cut by 3 bases, the J end by 0 bases, with 7 bases between. The germline V gene has CDR1 MDHEN and CDR2 SYDVKM.

The chain joins TRBV7-3 to TRBJ2-1; 9 positions agree with TRBD2. The CDR3 consists of 15 residues. Germline V gene data show CDR1 as SGHTA and CDR2 as FQGTGA. V dropped 1 base and J dropped 9; count of bases not matched to a gene: 7. The CDR3 reads CASSLSLGLAGEQFF. The CDR3 bases are TGTGCCAGCAGCTTAAGTCTGGGACTAGCCGGTGAGCAGTTCTTC. The full variable domain, its missing parts supplied by reference TRBV7-3 and TRBJ2-1, is GAGVSQTPSNKVTEKGKYVELRCDPISGHTALYWYRQSLGQGPEFLIYFQGTGAADDSGLPNDRFFAVRPEGSVSTLKIQRTERGDSAVYLCASSLSLGLAGEQFFGPGTRLTVL.

CDR3 nucleotides: TGTGCCAGCAGCTTGTCGGGACAGGGTAATCAGCCCCAGCATTTT. This translates into CASSLSGQGNQPQHF. This sequence joins TRBV5-5 and TRBJ1-5; 9 positions agree with TRBD1. Germline V lookup: CDR1 SGHKS, CDR2 YYEKEE (reference sequence). This CDR3 spans 15 amino acids. With 1 base clipped from V and 4 bases from J, the junction kept 3 bases outside the gene matches. The whole variable domain, filled in from reference TRBV5-5 and TRBJ1-5, reads DAGVTQSPTHLIKTRGQQVTLRCSPISGHKSVSWYQQVLGQGPQFIFQYYEKEERGRGNFPDRFSARQFPNYSSELNVNALLLGDSALYLCASSLSGQGNQPQHFGDGTRLSIL.